A selection of T cell receptor beta chains follows, all from one sample in a study of T-cell reconstitution after alpha-beta-depleted transplantation in children. TCRdb itself ran the PCR reads through MiXCR, one entry per CDR3 protein. The table includes some 450,000 distinct CDR3 sequences, around two fifths detected once. Source: PBMCs, taken before TCRalphabeta/CD19-depleted stem cell transplant. The receptors derive from a girl aged 2-10 years with aplastic anemia, due to receive a stem cell transplant. CDR3s include the opening cysteine and the closing phenylalanine or tryptophan. A D gene is named only where the DNA matches it firmly. For some rows the clone size is stated as once, few or many, or as a class when expanded; others skip it.

j_gene	d_gene	abundance	len	v_gene	CDR3aa	CDR3nt
TRBJ2-1	NA	NA	18	TRBV6-2/TRBV6-3	CASRKTGAGASGYNEQFF	TGTGCCAGCAGGAAGACAGGGGCCGGGGCTAGCGGGTACAATGAGCAGTTCTTC
TRBJ2-7	TRBD1	NA	15	TRBV6-1	CASSENQDRTYEQYF	TGTGCCAGCAGTGAAAACCAGGACAGGACCTACGAGCAGTACTTC
TRBJ2-2	NA	NA	14	TRBV7-3	CASSLTFGTGELFF	TGTGCCAGCAGCTTAACGTTTGGTACCGGGGAGCTGTTTTTT
TRBJ1-1	NA	NA	12	TRBV29-1	CSVRSGNTEAFF	TGCAGCGTCCGGTCAGGGAACACTGAAGCTTTCTTT
TRBJ1-2	TRBD1	many	15	TRBV30	CAWSVDRDRVIGYTF	TGTGCCTGGAGTGTAGACCGGGACAGGGTCATTGGCTACACCTTC
TRBJ2-7	NA	NA	14	TRBV12-3/TRBV12-4	CASSFQDSLYEQYF	TGTGCCAGCAGTTTTCAGGACAGCCTCTACGAGCAGTACTTC
TRBJ2-5	TRBD1	NA	15	TRBV5-1	CASSLMGQGGETQYF	TGCGCCAGCAGCTTGATGGGACAGGGAGGAGAGACCCAGTACTTC
TRBJ2-3	TRBD2	once	13	TRBV20-1	CSASGRASDTQYF	TGCAGTGCTAGCGGGAGGGCCTCAGATACGCAGTATTTT
TRBJ1-2	NA	many	12	TRBV20-1	CSARDPTGGYTF	TGCAGTGCTAGAGATCCCACAGGGGGCTACACCTTC
TRBJ2-5	TRBD2	NA	15	TRBV7-3	CASSAVTSGRETQYF	TGTGCCAGCAGCGCCGTGACTAGCGGGAGAGAGACCCAGTACTTC
TRBJ1-4	TRBD1	NA	15	TRBV24-1	CATSDHQGDLKKLFF	TGTGCCACCAGTGATCATCAGGGGGACCTGAAAAAACTGTTTTTT
TRBJ2-1	TRBD2	few	13	TRBV29-1	CSWGLAGYNEQFF	TGCAGCTGGGGACTAGCGGGGTACAATGAGCAGTTCTTC
TRBJ2-5	NA	few	12	TRBV10-3	CAISQYQETQYF	TGTGCCATCAGCCAGTACCAAGAGACCCAGTACTTC
TRBJ2-7	NA	NA	15	TRBV3-1	CASSQGGGLGYEQYF	TGTGCCAGCAGCCAAGGGGGCGGACTCGGCTACGAGCAGTACTTC
TRBJ2-1	NA	NA	16	TRBV5-4	CASSGMRGEGLNEQFF	TGTGCCAGCAGCGGGATGAGGGGGGAGGGCCTGAATGAGCAGTTCTTC
TRBJ2-5	NA	NA	14	TRBV11-2	CASSLGRRKETQYF	TGTGCCAGCAGCTTAGGACGTAGAAAAGAGACCCAGTACTTC
TRBJ2-3	NA	NA	15	TRBV15	CATSVRQPLTDTQYF	TGTGCCACCAGCGTCCGACAGCCGCTCACAGATACGCAGTATTTT
TRBJ1-2	TRBD1	NA	14	TRBV20-1	CSARRDRGRDGYTF	TGCAGTGCTAGACGGGACAGGGGGCGTGATGGCTACACCTTC
TRBJ1-1	TRBD1	NA	17	TRBV9	CASSALKGTGLLSEAFF	TGTGCCAGCAGCGCCTTGAAGGGGACAGGCCTGTTAAGTGAAGCTTTCTTT
TRBJ1-3	TRBD1	NA	15	TRBV6-1	CASSGQVDFGNTIYF	TGTGCCAGCTCGGGACAGGTCGACTTTGGAAACACCATATATTTT
TRBJ2-7	NA	many	12	TRBV18	CASSPTDYEQYF	TGTGCCAGCAGTCCGACAGACTACGAGCAGTACTTC
TRBJ1-2	TRBD1	few	15	TRBV28	CASRAQGQGVYGYTF	TGTGCCAGCAGGGCCCAAGGACAGGGGGTCTATGGCTACACCTTC
TRBJ2-5	NA	NA	14	TRBV4-2	CASSQARIGGTQYF	TGTGCCAGCAGCCAAGCCCGTATAGGGGGGACCCAGTACTTC
TRBJ2-1	TRBD2	few	18	TRBV5-1	CASSLFPPLAGGSNEQFF	TGCGCCAGCAGCTTGTTCCCACCCCTAGCGGGAGGGAGTAATGAGCAGTTCTTC
TRBJ2-5	NA	NA	14	TRBV6-5	CASSSRGGRETQYF	TGTGCCAGCAGTTCGAGGGGGGGGCGGGAGACCCAGTACTTC
TRBJ2-7	NA	NA	14	TRBV10-3	CAISPRTATYEQYF	TGTGCCATCAGCCCCAGGACAGCCACCTACGAGCAGTACTTC
TRBJ2-7	NA	NA	13	TRBV20-1	CSARVAGVYEQYF	TGCAGTGCTAGAGTTGCTGGAGTTTACGAGCAGTACTTC
TRBJ2-5	NA	NA	14	TRBV6-5	CASSYSTIRETQYF	TGTGCCAGCAGTTACTCGACCATCAGAGAGACCCAGTACTTC
TRBJ2-1	NA	once	16	TRBV30	CAWRGSALPAYNEQFF	TGTGCCTGGAGGGGCAGCGCGCTTCCAGCCTACAATGAGCAGTTCTTC
TRBJ2-3	NA	many	13	TRBV20-1	CSAPYLAGDTQYF	TGCAGTGCCCCCTATTTGGCGGGAGATACGCAGTATTTT
TRBJ2-7	NA	NA	14	TRBV27	CASSFLGTDYEQYF	TGTGCCAGCAGTTTCTTGGGGACCGACTACGAGCAGTACTTC
TRBJ2-1	TRBD2	few	15	TRBV20-1	CSARDTGLAGVGQFF	TGCAGTGCTAGAGATACGGGACTAGCGGGAGTTGGGCAGTTCTTC
TRBJ2-5	TRBD2	many	15	TRBV28	CASSFYSSGQETQYF	TGTGCCAGCAGTTTTTATTCTAGCGGCCAAGAGACCCAGTACTTC
TRBJ2-1	TRBD2	few	15	TRBV7-9	CASSPIAGRNNEQFF	TGTGCCAGCAGCCCCATAGCGGGACGAAACAATGAGCAGTTCTTC
TRBJ2-5	NA	many	14	TRBV12-3/TRBV12-4	CASSSGPTRKTQYF	TGTGCCAGCAGCTCGGGACCTACGAGGAAGACCCAGTACTTC
TRBJ1-2	NA	NA	15	TRBV18	CASSPGKDDNYGYTF	TGTGCCAGCTCACCAGGTAAAGACGACAACTATGGCTACACCTTC
TRBJ1-2	NA	NA	15	TRBV4-3	CASSQDVGQFYGYTF	TGCGCCAGCAGCCAAGATGTCGGTCAGTTCTATGGCTACACCTTC
TRBJ1-2	TRBD1	NA	15	TRBV3-1	CASSQPTGTGRGYTF	TGTGCCAGCAGCCAACCTACCGGGACAGGGAGAGGCTACACCTTC
TRBJ2-3	TRBD1	once	14	TRBV30	CAWSTGTELDTQYF	TGTGCCTGGAGTACAGGGACAGAGCTGGATACGCAGTATTTT
TRBJ2-6	NA	NA	13	TRBV29-1	CSVVVSGANVLTF	TGCAGCGTGGTGGTCTCTGGGGCCAACGTCCTGACTTTC
TRBJ1-1	NA	many	15	TRBV9	CASSADGGREGEAFF	TGTGCCAGCAGCGCCGACGGGGGGAGGGAGGGTGAAGCTTTCTTT
TRBJ2-3	NA	NA	15	TRBV20-1	CSADWTGTITDTQYF	TGCAGTGCTGACTGGACTGGGACAATCACAGATACGCAGTATTTT
TRBJ2-5	NA	NA	15	TRBV5-1	CASSLDSPPQETQYF	TGCGCCAGCAGCTTGGACAGCCCACCCCAAGAGACCCAGTACTTC
TRBJ1-4	NA	few	14	TRBV10-2	CASSEWSQGEKLFF	TGCGCCAGCAGTGAGTGGTCCCAGGGGGAAAAACTGTTTTTT
TRBJ1-1	NA	many	14	TRBV12-3/TRBV12-4	CASSFGLMNTEAFF	TGTGCCAGCAGTTTTGGGCTCATGAACACTGAAGCTTTCTTT
TRBJ1-2	NA	few	17	TRBV5-1	CASSLGLGQGQNYGYTF	TGCGCCAGCAGCTTGGGTCTTGGCCAGGGTCAAAACTATGGCTACACCTTC
TRBJ1-3	NA	NA	16	TRBV5-4	CASSPYAGLSGNTIYF	TGTGCCAGCAGCCCCTATGCAGGCCTCTCTGGAAACACCATATATTTT
TRBJ2-1	NA	NA	14	TRBV5-5	CASSFSTFYNEQFF	TGTGCCAGCAGCTTCAGTACATTCTACAATGAGCAGTTCTTC
TRBJ2-3	TRBD2	NA	16	TRBV10-3	CAISERTSGGTDTQYF	TGTGCCATCAGTGAAAGGACTAGCGGAGGCACAGATACGCAGTATTTT
TRBJ2-6	NA	NA	17	TRBV20-1	CSARDSGRSSGANVLTF	TGCAGTGCTAGAGATAGTGGGCGAAGCTCTGGGGCCAACGTCCTGACTTTC
TRBJ2-4	NA	many	13	TRBV20-1	CSASELAKNIQYF	TGCAGTGCTTCAGAACTAGCCAAAAACATTCAGTACTTC
TRBJ1-1	NA	NA	16	TRBV4-2	CASSQDLGQGWTEAFF	TGTGCCAGCAGCCAAGATCTCGGGCAGGGTTGGACTGAAGCTTTCTTT
TRBJ2-1	NA	NA	17	TRBV7-6	CASSLATARGTYNEQFF	TGTGCCAGCAGCTTAGCGACAGCCCGGGGCACCTACAATGAGCAGTTCTTC
TRBJ2-1	TRBD2	many	16	TRBV3-1	CASSLAGTSGTNEQFF	TGTGCCAGCAGCTTGGCCGGGACTAGCGGGACTAATGAGCAGTTCTTC
TRBJ2-7	NA	NA	13	TRBV28	CASSVDPTYEQYF	TGTGCCAGCAGTGTCGACCCGACCTACGAGCAGTACTTC
TRBJ2-2	TRBD2	NA	13	TRBV20-1	CSVLAGGTGELFF	TGCAGTGTGCTAGCGGGAGGGACCGGGGAGCTGTTTTTT
TRBJ2-7	TRBD1	NA	13	TRBV12-3/TRBV12-4	CASSYADRVEQYF	TGTGCCAGCAGTTACGCGGACAGGGTTGAGCAGTACTTC
TRBJ2-3	NA	many	14	TRBV3-1	CASSRLTSLDTQYF	TGTGCCAGCAGCCGCTTGACTAGTTTAGATACGCAGTATTTT
TRBJ1-1	TRBD1	NA	15	TRBV6-5	CASSYSRQGETEAFF	TGTGCCAGCAGTTACTCTAGACAGGGGGAAACTGAAGCTTTCTTT
TRBJ2-1	TRBD2	NA	17	TRBV7-2	CASSRTLGLAGGHEQFF	TGTGCCAGCAGCCGAACGCTGGGGCTAGCGGGAGGACATGAGCAGTTCTTC